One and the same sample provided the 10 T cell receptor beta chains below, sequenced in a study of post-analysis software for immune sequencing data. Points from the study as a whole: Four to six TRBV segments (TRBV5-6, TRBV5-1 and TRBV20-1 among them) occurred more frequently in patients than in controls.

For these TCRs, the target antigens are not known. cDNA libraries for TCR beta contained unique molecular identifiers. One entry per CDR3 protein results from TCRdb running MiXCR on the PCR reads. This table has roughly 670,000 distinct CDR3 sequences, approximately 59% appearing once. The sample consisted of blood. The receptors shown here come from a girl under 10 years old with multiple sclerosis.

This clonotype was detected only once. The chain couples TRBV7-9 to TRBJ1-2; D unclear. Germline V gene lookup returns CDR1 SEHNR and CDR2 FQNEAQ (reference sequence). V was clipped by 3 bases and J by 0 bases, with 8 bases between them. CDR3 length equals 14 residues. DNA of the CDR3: TGTGCCAGCAGCTTTGGGCAAGCTAACTATGGCTACACCTTC. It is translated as CASSFGQANYGYTF. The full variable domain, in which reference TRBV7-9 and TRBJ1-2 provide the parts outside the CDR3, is DTGVSQNPRHKITKRGQNVTFRCDPISEHNRLYWYRQTLGQGPEFLTYFQNEAQLEKSRLLSDRFSAERPKGSFSTLEIQRTEQGDSAMYLCASSFGQANYGYTFGSGTRLTVV.

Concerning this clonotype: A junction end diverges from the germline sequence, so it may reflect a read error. In DNA form, the CDR3 reads TGCGCCAGCAGCTTGTCACCTAGCGGAGGCCCCAATGAGCGGTTCTTC. This sequence encodes CASSLSPSGGPNERFF. The chain employs TRBV5-1 and TRBJ2-1, with 7 nucleotides matching TRBD2. Germline V gene sequence: CDR1 SGHRS, CDR2 YFSETQ. CDR3 length: 16 amino acids.

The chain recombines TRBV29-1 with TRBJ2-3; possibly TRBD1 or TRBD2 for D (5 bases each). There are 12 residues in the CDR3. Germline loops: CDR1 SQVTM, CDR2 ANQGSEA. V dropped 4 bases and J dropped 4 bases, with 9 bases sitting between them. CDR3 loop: CSVGGSSDTQYF. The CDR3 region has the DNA TGCAGCGTTGGGGGGAGCTCAGATACGCAGTATTTT.

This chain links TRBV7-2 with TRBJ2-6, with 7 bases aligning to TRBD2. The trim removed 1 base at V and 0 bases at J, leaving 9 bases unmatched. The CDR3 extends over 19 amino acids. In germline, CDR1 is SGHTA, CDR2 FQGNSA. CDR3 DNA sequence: TGTGCCAGCAGCTTAGAGAGGGCTAGCGGAAGCTCTGGGGCCAACGTCCTGACTTTC. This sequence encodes CASSLERASGSSGANVLTF.

CDR3 amino acids: CSARPGQNSPLHF. Here the CDR3 DNA reads TGCAGTGCTAGACCGGGACAGAATTCACCCCTCCACTTT. The chain couples TRBV20-1 to TRBJ1-6, with 7 bases lining up with TRBD1. V lost 2 bases and J lost 7; bases outside the gene matches: 2. Germline CDR1 DFQATT, CDR2 SNEGSKA (reference sequence). This CDR3 has 13 amino acids.

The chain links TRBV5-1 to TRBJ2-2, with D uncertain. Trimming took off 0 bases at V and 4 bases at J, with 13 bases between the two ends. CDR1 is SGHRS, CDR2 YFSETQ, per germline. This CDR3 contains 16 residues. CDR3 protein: CASSLAFEVGTGELFF. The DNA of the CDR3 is TGCGCCAGCAGCTTGGCTTTCGAGGTTGGCACCGGGGAGCTGTTTTTT.

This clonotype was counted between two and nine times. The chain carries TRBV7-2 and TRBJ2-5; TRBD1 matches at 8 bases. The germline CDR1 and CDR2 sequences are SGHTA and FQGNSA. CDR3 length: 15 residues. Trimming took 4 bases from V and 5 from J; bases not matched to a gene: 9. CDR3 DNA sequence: TGTGCCAGCAGCTCCGGACAGGGAGAATGGGAGACCCAGTACTTC. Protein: CASSSGQGEWETQYF.

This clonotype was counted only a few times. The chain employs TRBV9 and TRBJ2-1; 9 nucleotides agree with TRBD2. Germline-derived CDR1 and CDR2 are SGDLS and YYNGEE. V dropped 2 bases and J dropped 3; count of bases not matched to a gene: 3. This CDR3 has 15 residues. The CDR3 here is CASSVASGDYNEQFF. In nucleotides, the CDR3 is TGTGCCAGCAGCGTCGCTAGCGGGGACTACAATGAGCAGTTCTTC.

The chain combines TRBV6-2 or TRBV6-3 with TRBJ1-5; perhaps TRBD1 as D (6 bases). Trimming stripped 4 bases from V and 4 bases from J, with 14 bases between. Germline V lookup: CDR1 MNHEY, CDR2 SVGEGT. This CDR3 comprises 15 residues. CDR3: CASSWDKSINQPQHF. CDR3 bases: TGTGCCAGCAGTTGGGACAAATCAATAAATCAGCCCCAGCATTTT.

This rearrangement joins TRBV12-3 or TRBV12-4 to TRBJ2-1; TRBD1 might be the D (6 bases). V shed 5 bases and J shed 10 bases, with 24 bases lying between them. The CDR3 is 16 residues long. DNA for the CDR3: TGTGCCAGCAGTGCAACCGGGACATTCTCCTGGGCGGAGCAGTTCTTC. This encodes CASSATGTFSWAEQFF.